This is a list of T cell receptor beta chains from one sample in a study of cytomegalovirus exposure and HLA in healthy donors. Libraries were prepared by immunoSEQ multiplex PCR; TCRdb keeps only in-frame clonotypes and omits some of them. The sample includes tens of thousands of clones, roughly 80% of them seen just once. The specimen was PBMCs. Every receptor here comes from a woman in her 40s in good health and CMV-seropositive. Both conserved end residues are part of each CDR3. A D gene is named only where the DNA matches it firmly. Size tells how often a clone was seen (once, few, many) or the class of an expanded clone, and some rows leave it out.

TRBV7-6,TRBJ1-6,TRBD1,NA,TGTGCCAGCAGCTTAGCTGGACAGGTCGGCTCACCCCTCCACTTT,CASSLAGQVGSPLHF
TRBV11-2,TRBJ2-3,NA,once,TGTGCCAGCAGCTTAGTAGGGGGGGGGCAAGATACGCAGTATTTT,CASSLVGGGQDTQYF
TRBV5-1,TRBJ2-1,TRBD2,NA,TGCGCCAGCAGCCCAAAGACTAGCGGGGGAGGTGAGCAGTTCTTC,CASSPKTSGGGEQFF
TRBV2,TRBJ2-7,NA,NA,TGTGCCAGCAGGCGACAGCTATACGAGCAGTACTTC,CASRRQLYEQYF
TRBV19,TRBJ1-2,NA,NA,TGTGCCAGTAGTCGCGGATCGGGGGGCTATGGCTACACCTTC,CASSRGSGGYGYTF
TRBV11-2,TRBJ2-7,TRBD1,once,TGTGCCAGCAGCTTAGAGGGACAGGGAACCTACGAGCAGTACTTC,CASSLEGQGTYEQYF
TRBV7-3,TRBJ2-1,NA,NA,TGTGCCAGCAGCATAGGAGGTGGGCACAATGAGCAGTTCTTC,CASSIGGGHNEQFF
TRBV4-3,TRBJ1-5,NA,NA,TGCGCCAGCAGCCAAGACTCAGGGTTGGGGCAGCCCCAGCATTTT,CASSQDSGLGQPQHF
TRBV5-1,TRBJ2-1,TRBD2,few,TGCGCCAGCCAAATACTAGCGGGGAACAATGAGCAGTTCTTC,CASQILAGNNEQFF
TRBV11-2,TRBJ2-7,TRBD2,few,TGTGCCAGCAGCTCGGCCCAGGGAGGGCGTTCCCACGAGCAGTACTTC,CASSSAQGGRSHEQYF
TRBV6-1,TRBJ1-1,NA,NA,TGTGCCAGCATCATGGGGAGGGGAAGCACTGAAGCTTTCTTT,CASIMGRGSTEAFF
TRBV4-3,TRBJ1-1,NA,few,TGCGCCAGCAGCCAAGGGACAGAGAACACTGAAGCTTTCTTT,CASSQGTENTEAFF
TRBV2,TRBJ2-5,TRBD1,once,TGTGCCAGCAGTGAGACAGGGCTCAACCAAGAGACCCAGTACTTC,CASSETGLNQETQYF
TRBV5-1,TRBJ2-1,TRBD1,once,TGCGCCAGCAGCTTAGAACTTAGGACAGGCAACCCCTCCTACAATGAGCAGTTCTTC,CASSLELRTGNPSYNEQFF
TRBV6-5,TRBJ2-5,NA,few,TGTGCCAGCAGTCGGATGCCGGGAGAGACCCAGTACTTC,CASSRMPGETQYF
TRBV5-4,TRBJ2-2,TRBD1,NA,TGTGCCAGCAGCCGATTGACAGGGGGCGAGGTCGGGGAGCTGTTTTTT,CASSRLTGGEVGELFF
TRBV6-6,TRBJ1-2,NA,NA,TGTGCCAGCAGGGACAGTGACTATGGCTACACCTTC,CASRDSDYGYTF
TRBV4-1,TRBJ2-5,TRBD2,NA,TGCGCCAGCAGCCAGGGTTTTAGCGGGTCCTACCAAGAGACCCAGTACTTC,CASSQGFSGSYQETQYF
TRBV6-5,TRBJ1-2,NA,NA,TGTGCCAGCAGCTCGACTGGGGAGGGGGGTGGCTACACCTTC,CASSSTGEGGGYTF
TRBV5-1,TRBJ1-6,TRBD1,NA,TGCGCCAGCAGCCCGACAGGGGGCTTGTCACCCCTCCACTTT,CASSPTGGLSPLHF
TRBV7-9,TRBJ2-1,TRBD2,NA,TGTTCCAGCAGCTCCGGGACTAGCGGGGCCAATGAGCAGTTCTTC,CSSSSGTSGANEQFF
TRBV6-5,TRBJ1-3,NA,NA,TGTGCCAGCAGTAATGAGGGAATTCCTGGAAACACCATATATTTT,CASSNEGIPGNTIYF
TRBV7-2,TRBJ1-1,NA,NA,TGTGCCAGCAGTTATTACACTGAAGCTTTCTTT,CASSYYTEAFF
TRBV6-5,TRBJ2-7,TRBD1,NA,TGTGCCAGCGTCCCCCTGACAGGGGGCTCCTACGAGCAGTACTTC,CASVPLTGGSYEQYF
TRBV18,TRBJ2-3,TRBD2,NA,TGTGCCAGCTCACCAGGAGTAGCGGGAGGCACAGATACGCAGTATTTT,CASSPGVAGGTDTQYF
TRBV27,TRBJ2-7,TRBD1,NA,TGTGCCAGCAGTGCGTGGGACAGGGTCTACGAGCAGTACTTC,CASSAWDRVYEQYF
TRBV14,TRBJ2-1,NA,NA,TGTGCCAGCAGTGCGGGGACCCCTCTCTACAATGAGCAGTTCTTC,CASSAGTPLYNEQFF
TRBV27,TRBJ2-3,TRBD1,NA,TGTGCCAGCAGTTTAGACAGGGTTACGCAGTATTTT,CASSLDRVTQYF
TRBV9,TRBJ2-1,NA,NA,TGTGCCAGCAGCCAGAGTGGAGACTCCTACAATGAGCAGTTCTTC,CASSQSGDSYNEQFF
TRBV27,TRBJ2-4,TRBD1,NA,TGTGCCAGCAGTTTCAGGACAGGGCAAGGGTACATTCAGTACTTC,CASSFRTGQGYIQYF
TRBV7-2,TRBJ1-2,TRBD1,NA,TGTGCCAGCAGCGCTCAGACAGGGAACTATGGCTACACCTTC,CASSAQTGNYGYTF
TRBV19,TRBJ2-7,TRBD1,NA,TGTGCCAGTAGTACTGGACAGGGTCGGCGCGAGCAGTACTTC,CASSTGQGRREQYF
TRBV6-6,TRBJ2-7,TRBD1,NA,TGTGCCAGCAGTCCGGACAGGGCCCCCTGGGGGGAGCAGTACTTC,CASSPDRAPWGEQYF
TRBV6-5,TRBJ2-2,NA,NA,TGTGCCAGCGAAAAGGAGATAACAATCGCCGGGGAGCTGTTTTTT,CASEKEITIAGELFF
TRBV11-2,TRBJ2-1,NA,NA,TGTGCCAGCAGCTTCTCTAATGAGCAGTTCTTC,CASSFSNEQFF
TRBV6-1,TRBJ1-2,NA,once,TGTGTCACACGGGGGGCGAATGGCTACACCTTC,CVTRGANGYTF
TRBV19,TRBJ1-4,NA,NA,TGTGCCAGTAGTATGGTCGGCCGGACAGCCCCTAATGAAAAACTGTTTTTT,CASSMVGRTAPNEKLFF
TRBV5-1,TRBJ2-7,NA,NA,TGCGCCAGCAGCTATGGACAGAACCTCTACGAGCAGTACTTC,CASSYGQNLYEQYF
TRBV29-1,TRBJ2-5,TRBD1,NA,TGCAGCGTGGCGCCGGGGACAGAAGAGACCCAGTACTTC,CSVAPGTEETQYF
TRBV29-1,TRBJ2-2,NA,NA,TGCAGCGTCCGGGACTCTACCGGGGAGCTGTTTTTT,CSVRDSTGELFF
TRBV6-5,TRBJ1-4,NA,NA,TGTGCCAGCAGTTACAGGTGGCAGGATGGTGAAAAACTGTTTTTT,CASSYRWQDGEKLFF
TRBV6-4,TRBJ2-3,TRBD2,NA,TGTGCCAGCAGTGTGGAGTTTGCGCGGGGGGGTGCAGATACGCAGTATTTT,CASSVEFARGGADTQYF
TRBV6-1,TRBJ1-5,TRBD1,NA,TGTGCCAGCAGTGCAACGGGACAGGGCAATCAGCCCCAGCATTTT,CASSATGQGNQPQHF
TRBV29-1,TRBJ2-7,NA,NA,TGCAGCGTTGAAGATCGGCAGGGTGGGGAGCAGTACTTC,CSVEDRQGGEQYF
TRBV19,TRBJ1-2,NA,once,TGTGCCAGTAGTATAGTTGGGGGGGCTGGCTACACCTTC,CASSIVGGAGYTF
TRBV4-1,TRBJ1-1,NA,NA,TGCGCCAGCAGCTTAGTAGGACAGAACACTGAAGCTTTCTTT,CASSLVGQNTEAFF
TRBV6-1,TRBJ2-3,NA,NA,TGTGCCAGCGGTGATTCATGGCGGACTAGCACAGATACGCAGTATTTT,CASGDSWRTSTDTQYF
TRBV29-1,TRBJ1-2,NA,NA,TGCAGCGTTGAATTGGGGGGGCTTTATGGCTACACCTTC,CSVELGGLYGYTF
TRBV14,TRBJ2-7,NA,NA,TGTGCCAGCAGCCACCCCTCCTCCAGGGCCTTTTCGTACGAGCAGTACTTC,CASSHPSSRAFSYEQYF
TRBV10-2,TRBJ1-3,TRBD1,NA,TGCGCCAGCAGTGAGAATTGGGACAGTGGAAACACCATATATTTT,CASSENWDSGNTIYF
TRBV29-1,TRBJ1-2,NA,NA,TGCAGCGTTGAAGTGTATGAGGGATCTGGCTACACCTTC,CSVEVYEGSGYTF
TRBV5-1,TRBJ2-1,NA,NA,TGCGCCAGCAGCGTCGGACAGACTACTAATGAGCAGTTCTTC,CASSVGQTTNEQFF
TRBV4-3,TRBJ1-4,TRBD1,NA,TGCGCCAGCAGCCTACAGGGGGCCGCAACTAATGAAAAACTGTTTTTT,CASSLQGAATNEKLFF
TRBV5-4,TRBJ2-7,TRBD1,NA,TGTGCCAGCAGCTTGAAACAGGGGGCCTACGAGCAGTACTTC,CASSLKQGAYEQYF